Below are 30 T cell receptor beta chains sequenced from a single sample in a study of shared clonotypes between healthy human individuals. Clones were sequenced by immunoSEQ multiplex PCR, and TCRdb holds only the in-frame ones, with some missing. The sample yields millions of clones, around 95% seen once. Sequenced sample: naive CD4+ T cells sorted from blood. The subset: CD45RA+ positively selected. These receptors all come from a young man in good health.

The chain carries TRBV6-5 and TRBJ1-5, with unresolved D. The CDR3 has 13 amino acids. The V end was cut by 6 bases, the J end by 4 bases, with 10 bases between. Germline CDR1 reads MNHEY; CDR2 reads SVGAGI. This chain's CDR3 is CASRPETNQPQHF. The CDR3 nucleotides read TGTGCCAGCAGACCCGAGACTAATCAGCCCCAGCATTTT.

This sequence joins TRBV6-1 and TRBJ2-7, with D perhaps matching TRBD2 (6 bases). Trimming removed 3 bases at V and 10 bases at J, with 22 bases between. The CDR3 runs to 15 residues. Germline lookup yields CDR1 MNHNS and CDR2 SASEGT. The CDR3 DNA reads as TGTGCCAGCAGTGATCTGGGGACGACTAGACCCCCCCAGTACTTC. It is translated as CASSDLGTTRPPQYF.

The CDR3 loop is CASSLSGSPNYGYTF. CDR3 DNA: TGTGCCAGCAGTTTAAGCGGGAGCCCTAACTATGGCTACACCTTC. This chain uses TRBV27 with TRBJ1-2; D unclear. V gave up 2 bases and J gave up 0 bases, with 10 bases separating them. Germline V gene lookup returns CDR1 MNHEY and CDR2 SMNVEV (reference sequence). The CDR3 sequence is 15 residues long.

Comment on this clone: In the same sample, other DNA sequences code for this CDR3. The rearrangement links TRBV7-9 to TRBJ1-6; D remains ambiguous. The V gene lost 1 base and the J gene lost 7 bases, with 8 bases spanning the gap. This CDR3 region has 14 residues. Per germline, CDR1 SEHNR and CDR2 FQNEAQ (reference sequence). The chain's CDR3 is CASSLGQLNSPLHF. The CDR3 DNA reads TGTGCCAGCAGCTTAGGGCAGTTGAATTCACCCCTCCACTTT.

The rearrangement joins TRBV5-1 to TRBJ1-1; 7 nucleotides match TRBD1. CDR3 length equals 19 residues. V was pared by 4 bases and J by 1 base, with 19 bases of the junction left unmatched. Germline assignment: CDR1 SGHRS and CDR2 YFSETQ. The chain's CDR3 is CASSPKGRAGGVRNTEAFF. CDR3 coding DNA: TGCGCCAGCAGCCCAAAGGGGAGGGCAGGGGGAGTGCGGAACACTGAAGCTTTCTTT.

V usage is TRBV7-9 and J usage is TRBJ2-2; unclear D gene. In germline, CDR1 is SEHNR, CDR2 FQNEAQ (reference sequence). This CDR3 contains 15 residues. Trimming cost V 4 bases and J 6 bases, with 15 bases left between them. DNA for the CDR3: TGTGCCAGCAGCTGGTTTAGGGAAGAAGCCGGGGAGCTGTTTTTT. The encoded protein is CASSWFREEAGELFF.

The table lists this clone with a few counts. The rearrangement uses TRBV5-4 and TRBJ2-5; 7 positions agree with TRBD1. Per the germline V gene, CDR1 is SGHNT and CDR2 is YYREEE (reference sequence). The CDR3 sequence is 15 residues long. V trimming: 1 base; J trimming: 11 bases; junction bases outside the gene matches: 14. Here the CDR3 reads CASSLPGTVSGVQYF. In nucleotides, the CDR3 is TGTGCCAGCAGCTTGCCCGGGACAGTTTCAGGTGTGCAGTACTTC. Based on the CDR3 plus reference TRBV5-4 and TRBJ2-5, the full variable domain is ETGVTQSPTHLIKTRGQQVTLRCSSQSGHNTVSWYQQALGQGPQFIFQYYREEENGRGNFPPRFSGLQFPNYSSELNVNALELDDSALYLCASSLPGTVSGVQYFGPGTRLLVL.

The chain has TRBV5-5 and TRBJ1-5; D remains unclear. This CDR3 has 15 residues. Germline V gene sequence: CDR1 SGHKS, CDR2 YYEKEE (reference sequence). With 4 bases removed from V and 4 bases from J, the gap between germline ends came to 15 bases. The CDR3 is CASSLHSLGNQPQHF. The CDR3 DNA reads TGTGCCAGCAGCCTCCATTCCCTGGGGAATCAGCCCCAGCATTTT.

The chain recombines TRBV5-1 with TRBJ2-3; no clear D. V was clipped by 4 bases and J by 2 bases, with 8 bases between them. The length of the CDR3 is 13 residues. The V gene's germline CDR1 is SGHRS and CDR2 YFSETQ. The CDR3 DNA reads as TGCGCCAGCAGCGGGCAGCCCACAGATACGCAGTATTTT. It is translated as CASSGQPTDTQYF.

The chain has TRBV6-1 and TRBJ1-1, with TRBD1 matching 8 bases. Germline values: CDR1 MNHNS, CDR2 SASEGT. The CDR3 is 12 residues long. V shed 4 bases and J 7 bases; nucleotides not matched to a gene: 2. This CDR3 is CASSATGVEAFF. The CDR3 DNA reads TGTGCCAGCAGTGCGACAGGGGTTGAAGCTTTCTTT.

Notes on this clone: The same CDR3 is also encoded by other DNA sequences in this sample. V gene TRBV30 combines with J gene TRBJ2-3; TRBD2 matches 11 bases. V was clipped by 0 bases and J by 3 bases; unmatched bases: 2. The CDR3 runs 15 residues. Germline loops: CDR1 GTSNPN, CDR2 SVGIG (reference sequence). The CDR3 protein is CAWSVTSGRTDTQYF. Here the CDR3 DNA reads TGTGCCTGGAGTGTAACTAGCGGGAGAACAGATACGCAGTATTTT.

The rearrangement uses TRBV7-2 and TRBJ2-7, with D unresolved. Germline V gives CDR1 SGHTA, CDR2 FQGNSA. This CDR3 region has 14 residues. V lost 0 bases and J 7 bases, leaving 13 bases between the germline ends. The CDR3, as DNA: TGTGCCAGCAGCTTAGCGAGGACCGCTACGGAGCAGTACTTC. This sequence encodes CASSLARTATEQYF. The full variable domain, completed using reference TRBV7-2 and TRBJ2-7, is GAGVSQSPSNKVTEKGKDVELRCDPISGHTALYWYRQSLGQGLEFLIYFQGNSAPDKSGLPSDRFSAERTGGSVSTLTIQRTQQEDSAVYLCASSLARTATEQYFGPGTRLTVT.

Details on this clone: The sample holds other DNA sequences that translate to the same CDR3. The V gene is TRBV18, the J gene TRBJ2-7; a possible D gene is TRBD2 (5 bases). The V end was cut by 2 bases, the J end by 5 bases, with 7 bases between. Germline V gene data show CDR1 as KGHSH and CDR2 as LQKENI. The CDR3 extends over 12 amino acids. This CDR3 is CASSPWGDEQYF. For the CDR3, the DNA is TGTGCCAGCTCACCATGGGGAGACGAGCAGTACTTC.

The chain recombines TRBV7-2 with TRBJ2-2; 9 bases map to TRBD2. Trimming took 3 bases from V and 6 from J; bases not matched to a gene: 8. The V gene's germline CDR1 is SGHTA and CDR2 FQGNSA. The CDR3 covers 16 residues. The CDR3 reads CASSLVAGVRSGELFF. CDR3 DNA sequence: TGTGCCAGCAGCTTGGTAGCGGGAGTCCGGTCCGGGGAGCTGTTTTTT. Combining the CDR3 with reference TRBV7-2 and TRBJ2-2 gives the whole variable domain GAGVSQSPSNKVTEKGKDVELRCDPISGHTALYWYRQSLGQGLEFLIYFQGNSAPDKSGLPSDRFSAERTGGSVSTLTIQRTQQEDSAVYLCASSLVAGVRSGELFFGEGSRLTVL.

The chain is built from TRBV7-8 and TRBJ1-5; D is unclear. The ends were cut back, 2 bases at V and 10 bases at J, with 15 bases in the middle. The length of the CDR3 is 14 residues. Germline CDR1 and CDR2: SGHVS and FQNEAQ. This CDR3 is CASSLSGQVHPQHF. The CDR3 DNA reads TGTGCCAGCAGCTTATCGGGTCAGGTTCATCCCCAGCATTTT.

The rearrangement joins TRBV6-1 to TRBJ2-7; D call uncertain. Looked up from germline, CDR1 is MNHNS and CDR2 is SASEGT. V was clipped by 3 bases and J by 0 bases, with 6 bases between them. This CDR3 comprises 13 residues. The CDR3 DNA reads as TGTGCCAGCAGTGAGTGGAGCTCCTACGAGCAGTACTTC. Amino acid sequence: CASSEWSSYEQYF.

The genes are TRBV29-1 and TRBJ2-7; 8 nucleotides align to TRBD2. Per germline, CDR1 SQVTM and CDR2 ANQGSEA. This CDR3 region has 14 residues. V shed 4 bases, J shed 0 bases, and the junction held 5 bases outside the gene matches. CDR3 nucleotide sequence: TGCAGCGTTGTAACAGCGGGGGACTCCTACGAGCAGTACTTC. Amino acids: CSVVTAGDSYEQYF.

The chain is built from TRBV5-4 and TRBJ2-7; D not certain. There are 13 residues in the CDR3. The germline V gene has CDR1 SGHNT and CDR2 YYREEE (reference sequence). V was pared by 4 bases and J by 6 bases, with 14 bases between. CDR3 in amino acids: CASSPYSGFEQYF. In nucleotides, the CDR3 is TGTGCCAGCAGCCCATATTCGGGCTTCGAGCAGTACTTC.

V and J are TRBV30 and TRBJ2-5; D assignment may be TRBD1 or TRBD2 (6 bases each). The CDR3 runs 15 residues. Germline CDR1 reads GTSNPN; CDR2 reads SVGIG (reference sequence). Trimming removed 0 bases from V and 1 base from J, with 12 bases in between. The CDR3 here is CAWSVVGGLQETQYF. CDR3 sequence (DNA): TGTGCCTGGAGTGTAGTCGGGGGCCTCCAAGAGACCCAGTACTTC.

The gene calls are TRBV28 and TRBJ2-7, with a possible D match to TRBD1 (6 bases). V was cut by 5 bases and J by 0 bases, with 14 bases left in between. The CDR3 is 15 amino acids. Germline V gene data show CDR1 as MDHEN and CDR2 as SYDVKM. This CDR3 reads CASSSATGSSYEQYF. The CDR3 DNA reads TGTGCCAGCAGTAGCGCTACAGGGTCCTCCTACGAGCAGTACTTC.

The rearrangement links TRBV30 to TRBJ1-6; D is unclear. Germline CDR1 is GTSNPN and CDR2 is SVGIG (reference sequence). This CDR3 is 16 amino acids long. Trimming took off 4 bases at V and 0 bases at J, with 13 bases between the two ends. This CDR3 is CAWKMTASSYNSPLHF. The CDR3 DNA sequence: TGTGCCTGGAAGATGACGGCGAGCTCCTATAATTCACCCCTCCACTTT.

This rearrangement joins TRBV6-1 to TRBJ1-2, with TRBD1 as a possible D gene (6 bases). The CDR3 is made up of 13 amino acids. V lost 5 bases to trimming and J lost 3 bases, with 10 bases between them. Germline CDR1 is MNHNS and CDR2 is SASEGT. The DNA of the CDR3 is TGTGCCAGCAGTCCGGACAGCTACTATGGCTACACCTTC. Residues: CASSPDSYYGYTF.

In the case of this clone: Other DNA sequences in this sample translate to the same CDR3. The gene calls are TRBV6-5 and TRBJ1-2; 11 nucleotides match TRBD1. Trimming at V came to 5 bases and at J to 6 bases, leaving 2 bases not matched to a gene. Germline assignment: CDR1 MNHEY and CDR2 SVGAGI. The CDR3 length is 13 residues. The CDR3 coding sequence is TGTGCCAGCAGTAGGACAGGGGGCGATGGCTACACCTTC. This encodes CASSRTGGDGYTF.

The V gene is TRBV10-3, the J gene TRBJ1-2, with D unclear. Between the trimmed V and J ends, which lost 2 bases and 4 bases, there was a span of 8 bases. CDR1 is ENHRY, CDR2 SYGVKD, per germline. The CDR3 has 13 residues. The CDR3 reads CAISEREGYGYTF. The CDR3 DNA reads TGTGCCATCAGTGAGCGAGAGGGCTATGGCTACACCTTC.

Note on this clone: This sample includes further DNA sequences coding for the same CDR3. CDR3 region: CASSRTGPNEKLFF. DNA for the CDR3: TGTGCCAGCAGCAGGACAGGGCCTAATGAAAAACTGTTTTTT. The V and J genes are TRBV5-4 and TRBJ1-4; 8 bases align to TRBD1. In germline, CDR1 is SGHNT, CDR2 YYREEE (reference sequence). The CDR3 is made up of 14 amino acids. V dropped 4 bases and J dropped 3; count of bases not matched to a gene: 2.

The gene calls are TRBV12-5 and TRBJ2-1; 7 positions match TRBD2. The CDR3 runs 14 residues. V was clipped by 5 bases and J by 8 bases; unmatched bases: 9. In germline, CDR1 is LGHNT, CDR2 FRNRAP. The CDR3, as DNA: TGTGCTAGTGGTCTCCGGGCGGGAGTTCATGAGCAGTTCTTC. Amino acid sequence: CASGLRAGVHEQFF.

The rearrangement links TRBV4-1 to TRBJ2-5, with 9 bases aligning to TRBD1. With 1 base clipped from V and 5 bases from J, the junction kept 5 bases outside the gene matches. Germline V lookup: CDR1 MGHRA, CDR2 YSYEKL. The CDR3 covers 15 residues. CDR3 coding DNA: TGCGCCAGCAGCCAAGTGGGACAGGGCTATGAGACCCAGTACTTC. Amino acid sequence: CASSQVGQGYETQYF.

This chain connects TRBV11-2 to TRBJ2-7; 8 bases agree with TRBD1. Trimming cost V 3 bases and J 5 bases; bases outside gene matches: 9. CDR3 length: 15 amino acids. CDR1 and CDR2 from the germline V gene are SGHAT and FQNNGV. In nucleotides, the CDR3 is TGTGCCAGCAGCTTCATCCGAGACAGGGGCCACGAGCAGTACTTC. Its protein product is CASSFIRDRGHEQYF.

V usage is TRBV6-5 and J usage is TRBJ1-2; 7 bases map to TRBD1. The J segment lost 2 bases and the V segment lost 4 bases, leaving 7 bases of the junction unmatched. CDR1 and CDR2 from the germline V gene are MNHEY and SVGAGI. The length of the CDR3 is 15 residues. The CDR3 here is CASSSSGTVNYGYTF. CDR3 coding DNA: TGTGCCAGCAGTTCCTCCGGGACAGTAAACTATGGCTACACCTTC.

The rearrangement links TRBV5-4 to TRBJ2-3; D may be TRBD2 (5 bases). The germline gives CDR1 SGHNT, CDR2 YYREEE (reference sequence). Trimming left V 4 bases short and J 5 bases short, with 11 bases between. The CDR3 contains 13 residues. The CDR3 DNA follows: TGTGCCAGCAGCCCGCCTCGGGGAGATACGCAGTATTTT. It codes for CASSPPRGDTQYF.